Below are 21 T cell receptor beta chains sequenced from a single sample in a study of Graves' ophthalmopathy and Graves' hyperthyroidism. Amplification of TCR beta CDR3 regions used RNA transcripts. First-round RT-PCR relied on HTBI primers, and a second-round multiplex PCR came next. MiXCR, run by TCRdb on the multiplex PCR reads, gives a single entry per CDR3 protein. This sample has hundreds of thousands of distinct CDR3 sequences; around 21% occur once, and the top ten carry approximately 3%. The specimen sequenced was peripheral blood. Source of these receptors: a woman between 18 and 29 years old with stable Graves' hyperthyroidism.

This clonotype was observed at least ten times. The chain carries TRBV6-1 and TRBJ1-2, with 7 bases that match TRBD1. V lost 3 bases and J lost 8; bases outside the gene matches: 12. Germline V CDR1 and CDR2: MNHNS, SASEGT. CDR3 length: 15 amino acids. Here the CDR3 DNA reads TGTGCCAGCAGTGATTCAAGAGGGGGCCCGAGAGGCTACACCTTC. Amino acid sequence: CASSDSRGGPRGYTF.

The chain couples TRBV19 to TRBJ1-2, with TRBD1 matching over 9 bases. Germline V gene sequence: CDR1 LNHDA, CDR2 SQIVND (reference sequence). V was clipped by 11 bases and J by 8 bases; unmatched bases: 12. The CDR3 extends over 13 amino acids. The CDR3 loop is CAGSSGTGLGYTF. The CDR3 nucleotides read TGTGCCGGGAGTTCCGGGACAGGGTTAGGCTACACCTTC.

This chain links TRBV29-1 with TRBJ1-1; tentative D call: TRBD1 (5 bases). The length of the CDR3 is 16 residues. CDR1 is SQVTM and CDR2 is ANQGSEA in the germline V gene. The V end was cut by 4 bases, the J end by 0 bases, with 18 bases between. Written as DNA, the CDR3 is TGCAGCGTTGTGGGGGACGAGAGGACTTTGAACACTGAAGCTTTCTTT. Amino acids: CSVVGDERTLNTEAFF.

This clonotype was recorded once. This CDR3 is CASNFGFETQYF. The CDR3 DNA follows: TGTGCCAGCAACTTCGGGTTCGAGACCCAGTACTTC. The rearrangement uses TRBV28 and TRBJ2-5; D call uncertain. The CDR3 has 12 amino acids. Looked up from germline, CDR1 is MDHEN and CDR2 is SYDVKM. V dropped 7 bases and J dropped 5 bases, with 11 bases sitting between them.

This clonotype was seen repeatedly, ten times or more. This chain uses TRBV7-2 with TRBJ1-6, with D hard to call. Germline CDR1 is SGHTA and CDR2 is FQGNSA. Trimming took off 0 bases at V and 9 bases at J, with 15 bases between the two ends. The CDR3 runs 16 residues. The CDR3 DNA is TGTGCCAGCAGCTTAGCAGGGTGGGGAGCAGGTTCACCCCTCCACTTT. Protein: CASSLAGWGAGSPLHF. The full variable domain, rest sourced from reference TRBV7-2 and TRBJ1-6, is GAGVSQSPSNKVTEKGKDVELRCDPISGHTALYWYRQSLGQGLEFLIYFQGNSAPDKSGLPSDRFSAERTGGSVSTLTIQRTQQEDSAVYLCASSLAGWGAGSPLHFGNGTRLTVT.

V usage is TRBV7-8 and J usage is TRBJ2-7; 13 positions agree with TRBD2. The CDR3 is made up of 20 amino acids. Germline CDR1 is SGHVS and CDR2 is FQNEAQ. V trimming: 4 bases; J trimming: 0 bases; junction bases outside the gene matches: 15. The CDR3 nucleotides are TGTGCCAGCAGCTCCGTACTCGGGACTAGCGGGACTTCCTACTCCTACGAGCAGTACTTC. Protein sequence: CASSSVLGTSGTSYSYEQYF.

The chain is built from TRBV20-1 and TRBJ2-5, with 7 bases aligning to TRBD2. The CDR3 totals 13 residues. Germline lookup yields CDR1 DFQATT and CDR2 SNEGSKA (reference sequence). V was pared by 5 bases and J by 4 bases, with 7 bases of the junction left unmatched. CDR3 nucleotide sequence: TGCAGTGCTCCTTCTGGGGGGGGAGAGACCCAGTACTTC. Translated: CSAPSGGGETQYF.

The chain recombines TRBV5-1 with TRBJ1-1; D might be TRBD1 (6 bases). Germline V gene data show CDR1 as SGHRS and CDR2 as YFSETQ. The germline V and J ends were trimmed by 2 bases and 1 base, with 12 bases remaining between them. This CDR3 comprises 15 residues. The CDR3 DNA follows: TGCGCCAGCAGCTTACTTTTGGGGGCGAACACTGAAGCTTTCTTT. Protein product: CASSLLLGANTEAFF. Combining the CDR3 with reference TRBV5-1 and TRBJ1-1 gives the whole variable domain KAGVTQTPRYLIKTRGQQVTLSCSPISGHRSVSWYQQTPGQGLQFLFEYFSETQRNKGNFPGRFSGRQFSNSRSEMNVSTLELGDSALYLCASSLLLGANTEAFFGQGTRLTVV.

This clonotype was seen many times. CDR3 amino acids: CASSPRDRGRETQYF. In DNA form, the CDR3 reads TGTGCCAGCAGCCCCAGGGACAGGGGTCGAGAGACCCAGTACTTC. The chain has TRBV7-8 and TRBJ2-5, with TRBD1 matching 10 bases. This CDR3 is built from 15 residues. The trim removed 5 bases at V and 4 bases at J, leaving 7 bases unmatched. Germline V gene sequence: CDR1 SGHVS, CDR2 FQNEAQ.

This clonotype has just a few counts. In DNA, the CDR3 is TGTGCCAGTAGTTCCTACGTCCGGGGCACTGAAGCTTTCTTT. It specifies CASSSYVRGTEAFF. V usage is TRBV19 and J usage is TRBJ1-1; D remains unclear. Trimming removed 5 bases at V and 4 bases at J, with 14 bases between. Looked up from germline, CDR1 is LNHDA and CDR2 is SQIVND (reference sequence). This CDR3 has 14 amino acids.

This clonotype was found many times. The CDR3 region has the DNA TGCAGTGCCCCCCCTCGCGGGGGCTCTGGGGCCAACGTCCTGACTTTC. It specifies CSAPPRGGSGANVLTF. The J gene is TRBJ2-6, the V gene TRBV20-1; 7 nucleotides line up with TRBD2. The length of the CDR3 is 16 residues. Germline V lookup: CDR1 DFQATT, CDR2 SNEGSKA (reference sequence). V lost 6 bases and J lost 0; bases outside the gene matches: 8.

The chain has TRBV7-6 and TRBJ2-7; 8 nucleotides align to TRBD1. There are 15 residues in the CDR3. Germline CDR1 SGHVS, CDR2 FNYEAQ. Trimming removed 3 bases from V and 1 base from J; junction bases left unmatched: 5. The CDR3 nucleotides read TGTGCCAGCAGCTTCGGGACAGGCCCATCCTACGAGCAGTACTTC. Residues: CASSFGTGPSYEQYF.

In this sample, this clonotype turned up many times. CDR3 sequence reads: CSARGNRGPNGYTF. CDR3 DNA sequence: TGCAGTGCTAGAGGGAACAGGGGCCCCAATGGCTACACCTTC. The J gene is TRBJ1-2, the V gene TRBV20-1, with 7 bases matching TRBD1. The germline V gene has CDR1 DFQATT and CDR2 SNEGSKA (reference sequence). The J segment lost 6 bases and the V segment lost 1 base, leaving 8 bases of the junction unmatched. This CDR3 contains 14 residues.

This clonotype was observed at least ten times. This chain links TRBV11-2 with TRBJ2-7; tentative D call: TRBD1 (6 bases). The germline V gene has CDR1 SGHAT and CDR2 FQNNGV. The CDR3 is 15 amino acids. V dropped 0 bases and J dropped 1 base, with 10 bases sitting between them. CDR3 coding DNA: TGTGCCAGCAGCTTAGACCCCGGACAGTCCTACGAGCAGTACTTC. Translated, it gives CASSLDPGQSYEQYF.

CDR3 nucleotides: TGTGCCAGCAGCCTCCGCCGGGACTCTGGGGAGACCCAGTACTTC. Its protein product is CASSLRRDSGETQYF. The rearrangement uses TRBV7-3 and TRBJ2-5; D is possibly TRBD2 (6 bases). The V gene's germline CDR1 is SGHTA and CDR2 FQGTGA. The CDR3 consists of 15 residues. Trimming left V 5 bases short and J 5 bases short, with 18 bases between.

This clonotype was recorded at least ten times. The gene calls are TRBV30 and TRBJ1-1; 9 bases fit TRBD1. CDR1 GTSNPN and CDR2 SVGIG come from the germline V gene (reference sequence). The length of the CDR3 is 14 residues. Germline trimming cut 2 bases from V and 4 bases from J; bases unmatched to any gene: 5. The DNA for the CDR3 is TGTGCCTGGAGTACGGGACAGGGTTTCACTGAAGCTTTCTTT. It encodes CAWSTGQGFTEAFF.

This clonotype was seen only a few times. This chain joins TRBV18 and TRBJ2-7, with TRBD1 identical over 9 bases. CDR1 and CDR2 (germline): KGHSH, LQKENI. This CDR3 is 17 amino acids long. Trimming took 3 bases from V and 5 from J; bases not matched to a gene: 14. CDR3 sequence reads: CASSPPGSGTGSNEQYF. In DNA, the CDR3 is TGTGCCAGCTCACCGCCAGGTTCTGGGACAGGGTCGAACGAGCAGTACTTC.

This clonotype was detected many times. The chain recombines TRBV19 with TRBJ1-1; D unclear. From germline, CDR1 is LNHDA and CDR2 SQIVND (reference sequence). Deletions cut 7 bases from V and 4 bases from J, with 22 bases between. The CDR3 loop spans 16 amino acids. The CDR3, as DNA: TGTGCCAGTACACGTCGGGCCCCCCCGGGTGCCACTGAAGCTTTCTTT. Translation gives CASTRRAPPGATEAFF. Looking up the rest from reference TRBV19 and TRBJ1-1 gives the full variable domain: DGGITQSPKYLFRKEGQNVTLSCEQNLNHDAMYWYRQDPGQGLRLIYYSQIVNDFQKGDIAEGYSVSREKKESFPLTVTSAQKNPTAFYLCASTRRAPPGATEAFFGQGTRLTVV.

This clonotype was seen at least ten times. CDR3 loop: CASSMDRPGIYGYTF. The CDR3 region has the DNA TGTGCCAGTAGTATGGACAGGCCCGGAATTTATGGCTACACCTTC. This chain connects TRBV19 to TRBJ1-2, with 7 positions matching TRBD1. This CDR3 spans 15 amino acids. V was pared by 3 bases and J by 5 bases, with 9 bases of the junction left unmatched. The germline V gene encodes CDR1 LNHDA and CDR2 SQIVND (reference sequence). The full variable domain, with the rest looked up from reference TRBV19 and TRBJ1-2, is DGGITQSPKYLFRKEGQNVTLSCEQNLNHDAMYWYRQDPGQGLRLIYYSQIVNDFQKGDIAEGYSVSREKKESFPLTVTSAQKNPTAFYLCASSMDRPGIYGYTFGSGTRLTVV.

This clonotype has ten or more counts. The rearrangement uses TRBV12-3 or TRBV12-4 and TRBJ1-1, with TRBD1 as a possible D gene (6 bases). V dropped 7 bases and J dropped 6 bases, with 18 bases sitting between them. The CDR3 consists of 14 residues. CDR3 region: CASTLRAGAAEAFF. CDR3 nucleotides: TGTGCCAGCACCCTCCGAGCGGGGGCCGCTGAAGCTTTCTTT.

This clonotype was seen more than once but under ten times. The gene calls are TRBV6-1 and TRBJ2-3, with TRBD1 identical over 7 bases. The CDR3 runs to 14 residues. CDR1 and CDR2 from the germline V gene are MNHNS and SASEGT. The ends lost 8 bases at V and 3 bases at J; junction bases unmatched: 8. As DNA, the CDR3 is TGTGCCAGCGGCTCAGGGGGTGAGACAGATACGCAGTATTTT. The encoded protein is CASGSGGETDTQYF.